This T cell receptor beta chain was recorded in a study of cytomegalovirus exposure and HLA in healthy donors. General study results and limits: Reportedly, diagnosis of cytomegalovirus status by the classifier showed high specificity and sensitivity. A list of around 160 TCR beta chains associated with cytomegalovirus was given.

The CDR3 has 17 amino acids. In germline, CDR1 is SGHNT, CDR2 YYREEE (reference sequence). Losses at the gene ends were 5 bases for V and 7 bases for J; bases not matched to a gene: 13. A note on this clone: Its antigen is currently unknown.

The PCR ran on 60 Vbeta and 13 Jbeta primers. Here immunoSEQ multiplex PCR was the method, and the copy in TCRdb shows in-frame clones only, minus some. In total, the table holds 200,000 or so clones. Sequenced sample: PBMCs. V gene TRBV5-4 combines with J gene TRBJ2-1; 12 bases match TRBD2. The clonotype comes from a boy aged 5 to 17 in good health and CMV-seronegative. CDR3 protein: CASSFPRLAGGRNEQFF. CDR3 nucleotides: TGTGCCAGCAGTTTCCCCCGTCTAGCGGGGGGGAGAAATGAGCAGTTCTTC.